The clone carrying this T cell receptor beta chain was seen only once. This sample is part of a study of blood T cell repertoires in COVID-19. Whole-study context: Sites across the United States, Italy and Spain contributed samples from acute and convalescent COVID-19.

Per the authors' pipeline: The authors estimated nucleated cell counts from reference gene primer amplification. Profiled with immunoSEQ multiplex PCR; TCRdb holds only in-frame clones, not every one. V and J calls and clone size follow that table, whereas D and trimming were derived from the DNA. The sample contains about 200,000 clones, about four fifths of which appear only once. Sequencing was done on a sample of peripheral blood. The TCR sequence derives from an older woman with active or convalescent COVID-19.

CDR3 protein: CASSFFDPTSGELFF. CDR3 DNA: TGTGCCAGCAGCTTTTTCGACCCGACTTCCGGGGAGCTGTTTTTT. The chain uses TRBV5-6 and TRBJ2-2, with unresolved D. Germline V gives CDR1 SGHDT, CDR2 YYEEEE. The V gene lost 2 bases and the J gene lost 6 bases, with 14 bases spanning the gap. This CDR3 region has 15 residues.